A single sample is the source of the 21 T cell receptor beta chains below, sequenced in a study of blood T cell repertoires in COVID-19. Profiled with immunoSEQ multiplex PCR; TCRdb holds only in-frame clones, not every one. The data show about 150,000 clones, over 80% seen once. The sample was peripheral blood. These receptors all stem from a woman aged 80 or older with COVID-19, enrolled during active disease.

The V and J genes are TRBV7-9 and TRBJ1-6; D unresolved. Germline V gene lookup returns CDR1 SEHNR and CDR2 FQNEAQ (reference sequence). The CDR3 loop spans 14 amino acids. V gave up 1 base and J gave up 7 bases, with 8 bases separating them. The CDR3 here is CASSLGGENSPLHF. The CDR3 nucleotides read TGTGCCAGCAGCTTAGGGGGAGAGAATTCACCCCTCCACTTT.

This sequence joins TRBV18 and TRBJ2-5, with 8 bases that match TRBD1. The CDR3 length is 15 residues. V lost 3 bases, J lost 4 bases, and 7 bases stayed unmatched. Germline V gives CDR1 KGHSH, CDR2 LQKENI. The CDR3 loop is CASSPGQGSRETQYF. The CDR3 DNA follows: TGTGCCAGCTCACCTGGACAGGGCAGTCGAGAGACCCAGTACTTC.

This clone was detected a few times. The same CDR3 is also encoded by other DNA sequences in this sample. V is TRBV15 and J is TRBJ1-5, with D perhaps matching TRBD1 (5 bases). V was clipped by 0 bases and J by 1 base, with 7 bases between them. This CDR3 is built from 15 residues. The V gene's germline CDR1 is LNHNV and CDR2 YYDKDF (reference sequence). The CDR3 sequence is CATSRDRGSNQPQHF. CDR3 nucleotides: TGTGCCACCAGCAGAGATCGGGGGAGCAATCAGCCCCAGCATTTT.

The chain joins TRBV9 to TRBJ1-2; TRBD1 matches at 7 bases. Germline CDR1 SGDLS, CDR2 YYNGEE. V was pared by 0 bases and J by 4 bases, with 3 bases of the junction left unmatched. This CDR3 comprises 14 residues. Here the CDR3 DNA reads TGTGCCAGCAGCGTAGACAGGGGAGGCTATGGCTACACCTTC. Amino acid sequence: CASSVDRGGYGYTF.

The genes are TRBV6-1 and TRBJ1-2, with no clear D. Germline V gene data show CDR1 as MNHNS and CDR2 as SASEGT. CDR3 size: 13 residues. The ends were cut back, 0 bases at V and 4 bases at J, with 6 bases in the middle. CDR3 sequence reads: CASSEALVYGYTF. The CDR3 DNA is TGTGCCAGCAGTGAAGCGCTAGTCTATGGCTACACCTTC.

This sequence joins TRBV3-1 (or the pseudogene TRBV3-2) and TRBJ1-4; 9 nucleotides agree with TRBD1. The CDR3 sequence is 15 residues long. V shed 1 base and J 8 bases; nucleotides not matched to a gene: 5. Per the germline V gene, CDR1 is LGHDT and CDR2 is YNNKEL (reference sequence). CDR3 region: CASSQGRTGEEKLFF. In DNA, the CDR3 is TGTGCCAGCAGCCAAGGACGGACAGGGGAGGAAAAACTGTTTTTT.

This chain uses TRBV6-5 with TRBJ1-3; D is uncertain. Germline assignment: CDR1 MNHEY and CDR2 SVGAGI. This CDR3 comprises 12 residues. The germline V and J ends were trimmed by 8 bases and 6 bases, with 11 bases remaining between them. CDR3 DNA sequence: TGTGCCAGCGGCGCAGGCCCAAACACCATATATTTT. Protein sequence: CASGAGPNTIYF.

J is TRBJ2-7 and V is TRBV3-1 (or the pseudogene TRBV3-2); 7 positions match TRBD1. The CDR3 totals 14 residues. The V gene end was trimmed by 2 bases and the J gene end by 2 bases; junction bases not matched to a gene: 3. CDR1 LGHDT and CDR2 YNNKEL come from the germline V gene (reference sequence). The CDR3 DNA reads TGTGCCAGCAGCCAACGGACAGGAGCCTACGAGCAGTACTTC. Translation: CASSQRTGAYEQYF.

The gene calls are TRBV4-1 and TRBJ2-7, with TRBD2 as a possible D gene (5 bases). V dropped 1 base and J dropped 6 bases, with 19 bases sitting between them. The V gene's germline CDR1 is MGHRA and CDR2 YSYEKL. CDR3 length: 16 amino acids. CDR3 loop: CASSQVRSAGGVEQYF. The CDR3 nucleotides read TGCGCCAGCAGCCAAGTTCGGTCAGCAGGAGGTGTCGAGCAGTACTTC.

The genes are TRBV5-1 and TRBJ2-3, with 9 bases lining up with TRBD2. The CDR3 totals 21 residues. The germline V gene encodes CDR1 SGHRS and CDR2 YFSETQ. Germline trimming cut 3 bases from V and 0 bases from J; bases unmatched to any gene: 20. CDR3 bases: TGCGCCAGCAGCTCTCCGGAGTCGATGTCTAGCGGGGAGACTAGCACAGATACGCAGTATTTT. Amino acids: CASSSPESMSSGETSTDTQYF. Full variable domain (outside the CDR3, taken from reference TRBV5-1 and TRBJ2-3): KAGVTQTPRYLIKTRGQQVTLSCSPISGHRSVSWYQQTPGQGLQFLFEYFSETQRNKGNFPGRFSGRQFSNSRSEMNVSTLELGDSALYLCASSSPESMSSGETSTDTQYFGPGTRLTVL.

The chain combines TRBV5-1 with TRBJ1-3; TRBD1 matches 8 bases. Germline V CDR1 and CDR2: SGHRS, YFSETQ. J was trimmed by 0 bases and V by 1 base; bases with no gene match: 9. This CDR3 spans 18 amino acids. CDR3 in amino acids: CASSLQGASVSSGNTIYF. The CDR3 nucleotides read TGCGCCAGCAGCTTGCAGGGGGCTTCTGTGTCCTCTGGAAACACCATATATTTT.

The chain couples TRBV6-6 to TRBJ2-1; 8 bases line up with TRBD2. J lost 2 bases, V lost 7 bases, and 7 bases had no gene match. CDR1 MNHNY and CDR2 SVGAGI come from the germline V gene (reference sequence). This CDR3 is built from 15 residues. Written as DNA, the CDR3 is TGTGCCAGCACAGGGGCGGGAGGACCCTACAATGAGCAGTTCTTC. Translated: CASTGAGGPYNEQFF.

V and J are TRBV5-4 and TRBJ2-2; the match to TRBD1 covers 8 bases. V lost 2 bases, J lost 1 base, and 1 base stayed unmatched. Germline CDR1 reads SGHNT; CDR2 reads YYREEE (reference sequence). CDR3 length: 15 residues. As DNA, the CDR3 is TGTGCCAGCAGCTTCGGGACAGGGAACACCGGGGAGCTGTTTTTT. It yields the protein CASSFGTGNTGELFF.

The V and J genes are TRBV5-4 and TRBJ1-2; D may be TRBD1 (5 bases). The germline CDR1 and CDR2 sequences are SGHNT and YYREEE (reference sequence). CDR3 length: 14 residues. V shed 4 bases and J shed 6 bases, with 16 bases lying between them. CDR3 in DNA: TGTGCCAGCAGCACCAACCGGGGGGTGAATGGCTACACCTTC. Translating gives CASSTNRGVNGYTF.

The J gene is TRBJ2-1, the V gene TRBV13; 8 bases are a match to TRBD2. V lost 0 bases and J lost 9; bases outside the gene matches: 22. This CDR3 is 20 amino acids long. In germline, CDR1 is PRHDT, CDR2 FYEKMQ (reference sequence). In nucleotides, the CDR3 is TGTGCCAGCAGCTTAGGGTCACGTAGGACTAGCATTTTTTTGGGCAGTGAGCAGTTCTTC. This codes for CASSLGSRRTSIFLGSEQFF.

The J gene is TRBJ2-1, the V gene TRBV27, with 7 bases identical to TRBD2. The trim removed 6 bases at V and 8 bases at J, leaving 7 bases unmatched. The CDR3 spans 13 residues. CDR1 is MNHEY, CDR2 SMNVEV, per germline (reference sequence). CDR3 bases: TGTGCCAGCAGGTTTTGGGGGGGGGATGAGCAGTTCTTC. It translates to CASRFWGGDEQFF.

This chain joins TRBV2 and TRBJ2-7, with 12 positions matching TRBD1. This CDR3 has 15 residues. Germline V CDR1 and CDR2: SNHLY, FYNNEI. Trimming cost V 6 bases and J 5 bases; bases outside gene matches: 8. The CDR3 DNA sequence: TGTGCCAGCAGATCGTCGGGACAGGGGGCGAACGAGCAGTACTTC. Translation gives CASRSSGQGANEQYF.

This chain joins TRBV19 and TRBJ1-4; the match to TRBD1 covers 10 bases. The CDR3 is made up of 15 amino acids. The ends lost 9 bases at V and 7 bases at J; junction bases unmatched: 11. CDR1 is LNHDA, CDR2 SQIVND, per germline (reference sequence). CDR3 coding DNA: TGTGCCAGCCGACAGGGGGCGTTAGGAGGTGAAAAACTGTTTTTT. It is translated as CASRQGALGGEKLFF.

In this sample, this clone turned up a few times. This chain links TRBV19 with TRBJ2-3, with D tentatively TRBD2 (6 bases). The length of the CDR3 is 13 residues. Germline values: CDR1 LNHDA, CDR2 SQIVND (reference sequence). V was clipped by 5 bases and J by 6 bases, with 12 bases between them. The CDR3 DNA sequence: TGTGCCAGTAGTCGGGACTCGGGGGATACGCAGTATTTT. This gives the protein CASSRDSGDTQYF.

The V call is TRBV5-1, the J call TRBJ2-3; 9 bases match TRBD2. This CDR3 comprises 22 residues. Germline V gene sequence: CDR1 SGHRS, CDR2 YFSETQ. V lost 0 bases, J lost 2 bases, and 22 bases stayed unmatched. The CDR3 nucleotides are TGCGCCAGCAGCTTGGGCTTGCGTCAGCGGGAGGATTATCTCCCTTACACAGATACGCAGTATTTT. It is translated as CASSLGLRQREDYLPYTDTQYF.

This CDR3 reads CASRSDRDYGYTF. CDR3 nucleotide sequence: TGTGCCAGCAGGTCTGACAGGGACTATGGCTACACCTTC. The chain links TRBV6-6 to TRBJ1-2; 7 positions agree with TRBD1. CDR3 length equals 13 residues. J lost 3 bases, V lost 6 bases, and 4 bases had no gene match. The germline CDR1 and CDR2 sequences are MNHNY and SVGAGI (reference sequence).